Shown below are 30 T cell receptor beta chains from a single sample sequenced in a study of spatial heterogeneity in lung cancer. Study-level findings and limits: Intratumoral expanded alpha and beta TCR counts were found to track tumor mutation counts.

TCRdb itself ran the 5' RACE reads through MiXCR, one entry per CDR3 protein. The repertoire holds 950 to 1,500 distinct CDR3 sequences, with about an eighth as singletons. Time point reported: sample taken at primary tumor resection. Their specific antigens are unknown. The input for sequencing was lung tumor tissue, taken at surgery. These receptors originate from a male donor with early-stage non-small cell lung cancer.

This clonotype is classed as medium-sized. For the CDR3, the DNA is TGTGCTAGTGGCCCCACAGGGGCCATTCAGTACTTC. Its translation is CASGPTGAIQYF. The rearrangement uses TRBV12-5 and TRBJ2-4; TRBD1 aligns across 7 bases. V gave up 6 bases and J gave up 9 bases; unmatched junction bases: 5. Germline V CDR1 and CDR2: LGHNT, FRNRAP. This CDR3 has 12 residues.

This clonotype came up a few times. The chain links TRBV28 to TRBJ2-7; possibly TRBD1 for D (5 bases). V lost 5 bases and J lost 0, with 8 bases in between. CDR1 is MDHEN and CDR2 is SYDVKM in the germline V gene. The CDR3 extends over 13 amino acids. The CDR3 protein is CASSIDSSYEQYF. The CDR3 DNA follows: TGTGCCAGCAGTATAGACAGCTCCTACGAGCAGTACTTC.

This clonotype ranks as medium-sized. The V gene is TRBV18, the J gene TRBJ2-1, with 8 bases fitting TRBD2. Per germline, CDR1 KGHSH and CDR2 LQKENI. With 4 bases clipped from V and 3 bases from J, the junction kept 5 bases outside the gene matches. This CDR3 is built from 15 residues. The CDR3 sequence: CASSLSGVGYNEQFF. For the CDR3, the DNA is TGTGCCAGCTCACTTAGCGGGGTTGGCTACAATGAGCAGTTCTTC. The entire variable domain, with the rest obtained from reference TRBV18 and TRBJ2-1, is as follows: NAGVMQNPRHLVRRRGQEARLRCSPMKGHSHVYWYRQLPEEGLKFMVYLQKENIIDESGMPKERFSAEFPKEGPSILRIQQVVRGDSAAYFCASSLSGVGYNEQFFGPGTRLTVL.

This clonotype was seen only once. The chain combines TRBV4-3 with TRBJ1-3; D is unresolved. CDR1 is LGHNA and CDR2 is YSLEER in the germline V gene. V gave up 1 base and J gave up 4 bases, with 11 bases separating them. The CDR3 sequence is 15 residues long. CDR3 loop: CASSQGRHWGNTIYF. The CDR3 coding sequence is TGCGCCAGCAGCCAAGGGCGACACTGGGGAAACACCATATATTTT.

By sample fraction, this clonotype is medium-sized. This chain uses TRBV6-6 with TRBJ1-1; unclear D gene. V was shortened by 4 bases and J by 0 bases, with 3 bases between the two germline ends. There are 12 residues in the CDR3. Germline lookup yields CDR1 MNHNY and CDR2 SVGAGI (reference sequence). In DNA, the CDR3 is TGTGCCAGCAGTTTCATGAACACTGAAGCTTTCTTT. It is translated as CASSFMNTEAFF.

Sample share makes this clonotype medium-sized (0.01 to 0.1%). This sequence joins TRBV7-6 and TRBJ1-5; no clear D gene. The CDR3 totals 13 residues. V lost 6 bases to trimming and J lost 7 bases, with 13 bases between them. In germline, CDR1 is SGHVS, CDR2 FNYEAQ. CDR3 region: CASSAAGSQPQHF. The CDR3 DNA reads TGTGCCAGCAGTGCCGCCGGGAGCCAGCCCCAGCATTTT.

This clonotype ranks as medium-sized. The chain employs TRBV4-1 and TRBJ1-5; D call uncertain. The V end lost 4 bases, the J end lost 5 bases, and 9 bases lay between the germline ends. The germline gives CDR1 MGHRA, CDR2 YSYEKL. The CDR3 contains 13 residues. CDR3 sequence: CASSLTGDQPQHF. CDR3 DNA sequence: TGCGCCAGCAGCCTGACGGGAGATCAGCCCCAGCATTTT.

The rearrangement joins TRBV29-1 to TRBJ2-3; unclear D gene. The CDR3 length is 11 residues. The V and J ends lost 6 bases and 8 bases respectively, with 12 bases between them. Germline loops: CDR1 SQVTM, CDR2 ANQGSEA. CDR3 region: CSVRPLGTQYF. Here the CDR3 DNA reads TGCAGCGTCCGCCCGCTCGGTACGCAGTATTTT.

By frequency in the sample, this clonotype is medium-sized. The chain has TRBV5-4 and TRBJ2-5; 8 positions match TRBD1. Trimming took 4 bases from V and 4 from J; bases not matched to a gene: 6. The CDR3 sequence is 14 residues long. CDR1 is SGHNT, CDR2 YYREEE, per germline (reference sequence). The CDR3 spells CASSGQGYPETQYF. DNA of the CDR3: TGTGCCAGCAGCGGACAGGGTTACCCAGAGACCCAGTACTTC.

By share, this clonotype counts as medium-sized. The rearrangement links TRBV12-3 or TRBV12-4 to TRBJ2-3, with 11 bases matching TRBD2. With V trimmed by 5 bases and J by 1 base, 5 bases remained unmatched. This CDR3 spans 16 amino acids. The CDR3: CASSPRGLAGTDTQYF. CDR3 DNA: TGTGCCAGCAGTCCCAGGGGACTAGCGGGCACAGATACGCAGTATTTT.

V gene TRBV7-6 combines with J gene TRBJ2-5, with 8 nucleotides matching TRBD2. CDR3 length equals 16 residues. Trimming removed 4 bases from V and 0 bases from J; junction bases left unmatched: 7. Germline CDR1 reads SGHVS; CDR2 reads FNYEAQ. The DNA of the CDR3 is TGTGCCAGCAGCTCCCTAAGCGGGAGAAACCAAGAGACCCAGTACTTC. Protein: CASSSLSGRNQETQYF.

By share, this clonotype ranks as large. V is TRBV29-1 and J is TRBJ2-7; D remains ambiguous. This CDR3 region has 14 residues. Germline assignment: CDR1 SQVTM and CDR2 ANQGSEA. Deletions cut 6 bases from V and 2 bases from J, with 17 bases between. In DNA form, the CDR3 reads TGCAGCGTGTCCTCGACGGCGAGTCCCTACGAGCAGTACTTC. The encoded protein is CSVSSTASPYEQYF.

By share, this clonotype ranks as medium-sized. CDR3 residues: CASSGARGGYEQYF. As DNA, the CDR3 is TGTGCCAGCAGTGGGGCGAGGGGGGGCTACGAGCAGTACTTC. The chain carries TRBV27 and TRBJ2-7; maybe TRBD2 (7 bases). Germline assignment: CDR1 MNHEY and CDR2 SMNVEV (reference sequence). There are 14 residues in the CDR3. V was clipped by 5 bases and J by 3 bases, with 14 bases between them.

Judged by abundance, this clonotype is medium-sized. This chain joins TRBV7-2 and TRBJ2-6, with TRBD2 as a possible D gene (7 bases). CDR3 length equals 20 residues. V was trimmed by 0 bases and J by 0 bases, leaving 18 bases between them. CDR1 is SGHTA, CDR2 FQGNSA, per germline. The CDR3 bases are TGTGCCAGCAGCTTAGCGAGTAGAGGGGGGGCTAGCTCTGGGGCCAACGTCCTGACTTTC. It codes for CASSLASRGGASSGANVLTF.

This clonotype counts as medium-sized. This sequence joins TRBV14 and TRBJ1-1; D gene unclear. The germline gives CDR1 SGHDN, CDR2 FVKESK. With 3 bases removed from V and 5 bases from J, the gap between germline ends came to 13 bases. This CDR3 has 14 residues. The CDR3 loop reads CASSQGGPGTEAFF. CDR3 nucleotide sequence: TGTGCCAGCAGCCAGGGCGGACCGGGGACTGAAGCTTTCTTT.

This clonotype is categorized as medium-sized. The chain recombines TRBV3-1 with TRBJ2-1; D is perhaps TRBD2 (5 bases). The V and J ends lost 1 base and 8 bases respectively, with 9 bases between them. Germline loops: CDR1 LGHDT, CDR2 YNNKEL (reference sequence). The CDR3 length is 13 residues. In nucleotides, the CDR3 is TGTGCCAGCAGCCAAGGGCTAGCAGATGAGCAGTTCTTC. It translates to CASSQGLADEQFF.

This clonotype is medium-sized by share. V is TRBV11-2 and J is TRBJ2-7, with 10 bases aligning to TRBD2. The CDR3 runs 15 residues. Germline V gene lookup returns CDR1 SGHAT and CDR2 FQNNGV. V dropped 3 bases and J dropped 4; count of bases not matched to a gene: 6. The CDR3 loop reads CASSFKREGLYEQYF. DNA for the CDR3: TGTGCCAGCAGCTTTAAGCGGGAGGGCCTTTACGAGCAGTACTTC.

This clonotype counts as large. The chain uses TRBV18 and TRBJ2-1; 8 positions agree with TRBD2. The CDR3 has 15 residues. Germline V gene data show CDR1 as KGHSH and CDR2 as LQKENI. V lost 5 bases, J lost 0 bases, and 3 bases stayed unmatched. Written as DNA, the CDR3 is TGTGCCAGCTCAAAGAGCGGGAGCTCCTACAATGAGCAGTTCTTC. It codes for CASSKSGSSYNEQFF.

By share of the sample, this clonotype is medium-sized. The V gene is TRBV12-3 or TRBV12-4, the J gene TRBJ2-2; no firm D call. The CDR3 is 14 amino acids. Trimming took 5 bases from V and 1 from J, leaving 8 bases between them. DNA for the CDR3: TGTGCCAGCAGTACTACAGAGAACACCGGGGAGCTGTTTTTT. Amino acids: CASSTTENTGELFF.

This clonotype is medium-sized. This chain joins TRBV20-1 and TRBJ1-4, with D perhaps TRBD1 (5 bases). This CDR3 is built from 14 residues. Germline CDR1 DFQATT, CDR2 SNEGSKA (reference sequence). The V end lost 5 bases, the J end lost 4 bases, and 14 bases lay between the germline ends. The CDR3 DNA reads TGCAGTGCTCTAGACAGATTGGGTAATGAAAAACTGTTTTTT. As protein: CSALDRLGNEKLFF.

The CDR3 DNA reads as TGTGCCAGCAGCTTTTCGACTAGCGCTGGATCCACAGATACGCAGTATTTT. It is translated as CASSFSTSAGSTDTQYF. The rearrangement uses TRBV9 and TRBJ2-3, with TRBD2 matching 8 bases. There are 17 residues in the CDR3. With V trimmed by 4 bases and J by 2 bases, 12 bases remained unmatched. Looked up from germline, CDR1 is SGDLS and CDR2 is YYNGEE.

This clonotype rates as medium-sized. The chain employs TRBV6-2 or TRBV6-3 and TRBJ2-7; a possible D gene is TRBD1 (6 bases). There are 15 residues in the CDR3. V lost 5 bases, J lost 0 bases, and 14 bases lay in between. In germline, CDR1 is MNHEY, CDR2 SVGEGT. The CDR3 here is CASSALADSSYEQYF. The CDR3 DNA sequence: TGTGCCAGCAGTGCCCTCGCGGACAGCTCCTACGAGCAGTACTTC.

By share, this clonotype counts as large. V and J are TRBV6-1 and TRBJ2-1; 11 nucleotides line up with TRBD2. The CDR3 consists of 20 residues. Germline V gene sequence: CDR1 MNHNS, CDR2 SASEGT. Losses at the gene ends were 1 base for V and 4 bases for J; bases not matched to a gene: 15. The CDR3 spells CASSEVISGRATMYYNEQFF. The CDR3 DNA follows: TGTGCCAGCAGTGAAGTAATTAGCGGGAGGGCCACCATGTATTACAATGAGCAGTTCTTC.

In this sample, this clonotype is medium-sized. J is TRBJ1-5 and V is TRBV4-2; D gene uncertain. This CDR3 contains 17 residues. The germline V and J ends were trimmed by 4 bases and 0 bases, with 16 bases remaining between them. Germline CDR1 and CDR2: LGHNA and YNFKEQ. For the CDR3, the DNA is TGTGCCAGCAGCCCCTCGACCGTCGGAACTAGCAATCAGCCCCAGCATTTT. Amino acid sequence: CASSPSTVGTSNQPQHF.

This clonotype was observed at least ten times. This sequence joins TRBV5-5 and TRBJ1-2; 8 bases align to TRBD1. This CDR3 is built from 16 residues. Germline assignment: CDR1 SGHKS and CDR2 YYEKEE (reference sequence). The V gene end was trimmed by 0 bases and the J gene end by 0 bases; junction bases not matched to a gene: 4. As DNA, the CDR3 is TGTGCCAGCAGCTTGGGACAGGGGATGTCTAACTATGGCTACACCTTC. Protein sequence: CASSLGQGMSNYGYTF.

This clonotype was counted a few times. The chain is built from TRBV7-2 and TRBJ2-2; 14 nucleotides match TRBD2. Germline V gene sequence: CDR1 SGHTA, CDR2 FQGNSA. The CDR3 runs 18 residues. V lost 5 bases and J lost 5; bases outside the gene matches: 10. The CDR3 loop is CASSIPGLAGEDTGELFF. The CDR3, as DNA: TGTGCCAGCAGCATACCGGGACTAGCGGGAGAAGATACCGGGGAGCTGTTTTTT.

By share, this clonotype ranks as medium-sized. V gene TRBV7-8 combines with J gene TRBJ2-5; D is possibly TRBD2 (5 bases). Germline loops: CDR1 SGHVS, CDR2 FQNEAQ. CDR3 length: 14 amino acids. Trimming removed 5 bases at V and 5 bases at J, with 15 bases between. Here the CDR3 DNA reads TGTGCCAGCAGCCCAGTTGAGGGATTGGAGACCCAGTACTTC. Translation: CASSPVEGLETQYF.

This clonotype is medium-sized within its sample. This chain connects TRBV12-3 or TRBV12-4 to TRBJ2-1; TRBD2 might be the D (6 bases). The CDR3 contains 15 residues. V lost 3 bases and J 5 bases, leaving 14 bases between the germline ends. The CDR3 nucleotides are TGTGCCAGCAGTTTCCTGAGCGGGCCTAACAATGAGCAGTTCTTC. This encodes CASSFLSGPNNEQFF.

This clonotype counts as medium-sized. The V gene is TRBV9, the J gene TRBJ2-3, with no clear D. The CDR3 is 15 amino acids. Deletions cut 4 bases from V and 1 base from J, with 13 bases between. CDR1 is SGDLS, CDR2 YYNGEE, per germline. The CDR3 region is CASSPGEIGTDTQYF. The CDR3 DNA reads as TGTGCCAGCAGCCCCGGCGAGATTGGCACAGATACGCAGTATTTT. Supplemented by reference TRBV9 and TRBJ2-3, the full variable domain reads DSGVTQTPKHLITATGQRVTLRCSPRSGDLSVYWYQQSLDQGLQFLIQYYNGEERAKGNILERFSAQQFPDLHSELNLSSLELGDSALYFCASSPGEIGTDTQYFGPGTRLTVL.

The V call is TRBV18, the J call TRBJ1-6, with D perhaps matching TRBD1 (5 bases). This CDR3 region has 15 residues. V lost 3 bases, J lost 8 bases, and 14 bases lay in between. Germline V lookup: CDR1 KGHSH, CDR2 LQKENI. CDR3 sequence (DNA): TGTGCCAGCTCACCCGGGGCGCTAATTGATTCACCCCTCCACTTT. Translating it yields CASSPGALIDSPLHF.